This TCR beta chain was sequenced in a study of response to subunit inactivated influenza vaccine (dated by TCRdb to the late 2010s). Regarding the study in general: The study used deep quantitative T cell receptor repertoire profiling to track responses to a trivalent subunit inactivated influenza vaccine. On the study overall, not on this receptor specifically: The authors suggested that each seasonal influenza vaccination may recruit only a limited number of new T cells.

The CDR3 holds 14 amino acids from the cysteine to the phenylalanine. Kept here is only the CDR3 DNA, which spans 42 bases and is read in frame from base 1. The junction shows trimming of 2 bases on V and 5 bases on J, plus 12 bases between the germline ends. The germline V gene (reference sequence) supplies CDR1 LGHDT and CDR2 YNNKEL. Regarding this clonotype: No cognate antigen has been identified for it. No much larger clone exists at a distance of one base, and base qualities are not known.

Libraries were made using RT-PCR. TCRdb shows the sequencer as Illumina HiSeq 2500. Using fastp at Q25 and MiXCR, TCRdb reprocessed the public reads and kept productive beta chains. Each entry merges the rows of one CDR3 protein and shows their most common DNA and genes. The sample records about half a million distinct CDR3 sequences, 25% of which are singletons. The ten largest clones represent under 2.5% of the sample. This clonotype was sampled from a man between 45 and 60 years old who received an inactivated influenza vaccine. Donor details come from another sample of the same person, matched by shared clones. The V and J segments used are TRBV3-1 and TRBJ2-5; TRBD2 is perhaps the D gene, given 6 matching bases. Sequencing used CD4+ T cells sorted from PBMCs, obtained around 5 days after vaccination. The DNA sequence is TGTGCCAGCAGCCAACCCGGGAGTAGGGAGACCCAGTACTTC. Its protein product is CASSQPGSRETQYF.